Each of the 17 T cell receptor beta chains below was sequenced from the same sample in a study of blood T cell repertoires in COVID-19. Only in-frame clones appear in the TCRdb table, and some are missing; sequencing was by immunoSEQ multiplex PCR. The data hold roughly 200,000 clones, with more than 80% observed a single time. Sample: peripheral blood. These receptors came from a woman aged 60 to 75 with acute or convalescent COVID-19.

V is TRBV2 and J is TRBJ1-2; D remains unclear. The CDR3 consists of 12 residues. The ends were cut back, 4 bases at V and 2 bases at J, with 5 bases in the middle. Germline values: CDR1 SNHLY, CDR2 FYNNEI. The CDR3 protein is CASSAQNYGYTF. In DNA form, the CDR3 reads TGTGCCAGCAGTGCTCAGAACTATGGCTACACCTTC.

The chain couples TRBV6-5 to TRBJ2-3; the match to TRBD2 covers 8 bases. V trimming: 0 bases; J trimming: 4 bases; junction bases outside the gene matches: 6. Per germline, CDR1 MNHEY and CDR2 SVGAGI. The CDR3 consists of 16 residues. The CDR3 here is CASSYSSGGPPDTQYF. The CDR3 DNA reads as TGTGCCAGCAGTTACTCTTCGGGAGGGCCACCAGATACGCAGTATTTT.

The count of this clone is one. This sequence joins TRBV2 and TRBJ1-1; a possible D gene is TRBD1 (5 bases). V lost 9 bases to trimming and J lost 4 bases, with 15 bases between them. The CDR3 contains 13 residues. CDR1 and CDR2 from the germline V gene are SNHLY and FYNNEI. CDR3 loop: CASVGGHRTEAFF. As DNA, the CDR3 is TGTGCCAGTGTTGGCGGACATCGCACTGAAGCTTTCTTT.

The CDR3 nucleotides are TGTGCCAGTAGTACCGAAGGGGGCATAGGGGGCTACACCTTC. This sequence encodes CASSTEGGIGGYTF. The chain recombines TRBV19 with TRBJ1-2; 7 positions match TRBD1. The V and J ends lost 4 bases and 8 bases, in that order; junction bases with no gene match: 10. This CDR3 has 14 amino acids. Germline CDR1 LNHDA, CDR2 SQIVND (reference sequence).

The chain joins TRBV28 to TRBJ2-3, with 8 bases fitting TRBD1. The CDR3 is 14 amino acids. Germline assignment: CDR1 MDHEN and CDR2 SYDVKM. V was pared by 8 bases and J by 2 bases, with 6 bases of the junction left unmatched. CDR3 nucleotides: TGTGCCAGCGCTAGACAGGGGCTCACAGATACGCAGTATTTT. It is translated as CASARQGLTDTQYF. Filled out from reference TRBV28 and TRBJ2-3, the complete variable domain reads DVKVTQSSRYLVKRTGEKVFLECVQDMDHENMFWYRQDPGLGLRLIYFSYDVKMKEKGDIPEGYSVSREKKERFSLILESASTNQTSMYLCASARQGLTDTQYFGPGTRLTVL.

V gene TRBV30 combines with J gene TRBJ2-7; 7 bases match TRBD1. Germline trimming cut 7 bases from V and 3 bases from J; bases unmatched to any gene: 9. The CDR3 sequence is 13 residues long. The germline CDR1 and CDR2 sequences are GTSNPN and SVGIG (reference sequence). CDR3 sequence: CAYQPTGSYEQYF. CDR3 nucleotides: TGTGCCTATCAACCGACAGGGAGCTACGAGCAGTACTTC.

The chain recombines TRBV21-1 with TRBJ2-2; TRBD1, the table's D call, was not compared with the DNA. TRBV21-1 is termed a pseudogene. CDR3 size: 19 residues. The CDR3 region is CASSKASTGQGTYTGELFF. In nucleotides, the CDR3 is TGTGCCAGCAGCAAAGCATCCACCGGACAGGGGACTTACACCGGGGAGCTGTTTTTT.

This rearrangement joins TRBV6-1 to TRBJ1-2; weak D call: TRBD1 (6 bases). V lost 1 base to trimming and J lost 9 bases, with 12 bases between them. The CDR3 is 13 residues long. Germline CDR1 MNHNS, CDR2 SASEGT. The CDR3 region has the DNA TGTGCCAGCAGTGAAGAGGGACACCGGCGCTACACCTTC. Amino acid sequence: CASSEEGHRRYTF.

As DNA, the CDR3 is TGTGCCAGCAGCACTGGGACAGGTAGCAATCAGCCCCAGCATTTT. It is translated as CASSTGTGSNQPQHF. This chain connects TRBV27 to TRBJ1-5, with 8 bases matching TRBD1. Germline V CDR1 and CDR2: MNHEY, SMNVEV (reference sequence). Trimming took 6 bases from V and 0 from J; bases not matched to a gene: 4. The CDR3 consists of 15 residues.

The chain links TRBV29-1 to TRBJ2-1; D is unresolved. Per germline, CDR1 SQVTM and CDR2 ANQGSEA. CDR3 length equals 10 residues. Trimming took 6 bases from V and 9 from J, leaving 9 bases between them. The chain's CDR3 is CSVKTVEQFF. The CDR3 DNA sequence: TGCAGCGTCAAAACAGTTGAGCAGTTCTTC.

The rearrangement uses TRBV14 and TRBJ1-1, with D possibly TRBD1 on 5 matching bases. CDR3 length: 13 amino acids. V lost 6 bases and J lost 0, with 8 bases in between. CDR1 SGHDN and CDR2 FVKESK come from the germline V gene. Here the CDR3 reads CASRRQLNTEAFF. DNA for the CDR3: TGTGCCAGCAGACGACAGTTGAACACTGAAGCTTTCTTT. Complete variable domain (other parts from reference TRBV14 and TRBJ1-1): EAGVTQFPSHSVIEKGQTVTLRCDPISGHDNLYWYRRVMGKEIKFLLHFVKESKQDESGMPNNRFLAERTGGTYSTLKVQPAELEDSGVYFCASRRQLNTEAFFGQGTRLTVV.

This sequence joins TRBV9 and TRBJ2-5; D perhaps matches TRBD1 (6 bases). V was clipped by 0 bases and J by 5 bases, with 17 bases between them. Germline CDR1 SGDLS, CDR2 YYNGEE. CDR3 length: 16 residues. The CDR3 DNA follows: TGTGCCAGCAGCGTAGCGAGTGGTGGGGGCTGGGAGACCCAGTACTTC. Amino acid sequence: CASSVASGGGWETQYF.

The chain recombines TRBV5-1 with TRBJ2-1, with D possibly being TRBD1 (6 bases). Germline CDR1 SGHRS, CDR2 YFSETQ. This CDR3 is built from 14 residues. Trimming stripped 0 bases from V and 2 bases from J, with 6 bases between. CDR3 DNA sequence: TGCGCCAGCAGCTTGGGACAGGCCTACAATGAGCAGTTCTTC. Protein: CASSLGQAYNEQFF. The complete variable domain, with remaining parts taken from reference TRBV5-1 and TRBJ2-1, reads KAGVTQTPRYLIKTRGQQVTLSCSPISGHRSVSWYQQTPGQGLQFLFEYFSETQRNKGNFPGRFSGRQFSNSRSEMNVSTLELGDSALYLCASSLGQAYNEQFFGPGTRLTVL.

CDR3 DNA: TGTGCCAGCAGTTGGATCGAGGGAGGAAAACTGTTTTTT. Translation gives CASSWIEGGKLFF. This chain joins TRBV28 and TRBJ1-4; D not certain. The CDR3 is 13 residues long. Per germline, CDR1 MDHEN and CDR2 SYDVKM. Deletions cut 4 bases from V and 10 bases from J, with 13 bases between. The full variable domain, in which reference TRBV28 and TRBJ1-4 provide the parts outside the CDR3, is DVKVTQSSRYLVKRTGEKVFLECVQDMDHENMFWYRQDPGLGLRLIYFSYDVKMKEKGDIPEGYSVSREKKERFSLILESASTNQTSMYLCASSWIEGGKLFFGSGTQLSVL.

This chain links TRBV7-2 with TRBJ2-2, with 15 bases identical to TRBD2. This CDR3 has 16 residues. The germline CDR1 and CDR2 sequences are SGHTA and FQGNSA. Trimming took 5 bases from V and 6 from J; bases not matched to a gene: 4. CDR3 DNA sequence: TGTGCCAGCAGCCCCTGGACTAGCGGGAGGGCCGGGGAGCTGTTTTTT. Protein sequence: CASSPWTSGRAGELFF.

The gene calls are TRBV28 and TRBJ1-1; 7 nucleotides agree with TRBD1. V gave up 1 base and J gave up 0 bases; unmatched junction bases: 8. Germline loops: CDR1 MDHEN, CDR2 SYDVKM. The CDR3 loop spans 17 amino acids. For the CDR3, the DNA is TGTGCCAGCAGTTTATTATGGAGGGGGCCCATGAACACTGAAGCTTTCTTT. Its protein product is CASSLLWRGPMNTEAFF.

The rearrangement links TRBV18 to TRBJ1-2; D ambiguous. The V end lost 5 bases, the J end lost 0 bases, and 7 bases lay between the germline ends. The CDR3 length is 13 residues. Germline V gene sequence: CDR1 KGHSH, CDR2 LQKENI. In DNA, the CDR3 is TGTGCCAGCTCAGGAGTAGCTAACTATGGCTACACCTTC. Amino acids: CASSGVANYGYTF.